This TCR beta chain was recorded in a study of T cell responses to AZD1222 COVID-19 vaccine. Broader study findings: Baseline serostatus was positive in only six AZD1222 recipients. The donors showed a predominance of white British ancestry and of females, with possible underestimation of clonal diversity.

Worth noting for this clone: The antigen is not known.

The CDR3 totals 14 residues. Trimming left V 6 bases short and J 7 bases short, with 18 bases between. Germline V gene lookup returns CDR1 MDHEN and CDR2 SYDVKM. Profiled with immunoSEQ multiplex PCR; TCRdb holds only in-frame clones, not every one. Of about 97,000 clones listed, approximately 90% are singletons. This material consisted of peripheral blood, taken on day 0 of AZD1222 vaccination. This chain connects TRBV28 to TRBJ1-1, with TRBD1 as a possible D gene (5 bases). This TCR came from an adult in good health. CDR3 in DNA: TGTGCCAGCAGCACCTCCCCGACAGACGGTGAAGCTTTCTTT. Amino acid sequence: CASSTSPTDGEAFF.